This T cell receptor (beta chain) was captured in a study of T cell changes during pregnancy in multiple sclerosis. Between the trimmed V and J ends, which lost 0 bases and 6 bases, there was a span of 16 bases. There are 16 residues in the CDR3. CDR1 is MGHRA and CDR2 is YSYEKL in the germline V gene. TCRdb's table, derived via immunoSEQ multiplex PCR, lists solely in-frame clones and lacks some. This repertoire shows more than 70,000 clones, around 91% found once; its top ten account for more than 1.5%. The chain joins TRBV4-1 to TRBJ2-3; TRBD2 might be the D (5 bases). The TCR sequence derives from a female donor in good health, enrolled as a control in a pregnancy study. The source was peripheral blood, collected after pregnancy. CDR3 residues: CASSQDKRSPKDTQYF. DNA for the CDR3: TGCGCCAGCAGCCAAGATAAGCGGTCCCCCAAGGATACGCAGTATTTT.